This T cell receptor (beta chain) is drawn from a study of metastatic and nonmetastatic thyroid tumors. The wider study: Comparison of repertoires was carried out across blood and tumor or nodule tissue from malignant and benign thyroid patients. General study points: Significantly greater TCR beta diversity was reportedly found in malignant thyroid tumors than in benign nodules (in blood and tumor).

From the PCR reads, TCRdb re-called clones with MiXCR. The sample includes about 28,000 clones, over 20% of them seen just once. The CDR3 has 13 residues. Germline CDR1 and CDR2: MNHNS and SASEGT. Trimming removed 4 bases from V and 6 bases from J, with 11 bases in between. Before thyroid surgery, none of the patients had received any treatment. This clone has a handful of counts. Its target is not known. This chain joins TRBV6-1 and TRBJ2-3; no clear D gene. The sequenced material came from blood. The receptor's source is a female donor with papillary thyroid cancer or a benign thyroid nodule (not recorded which). Some clones in this sample may be carry-over from other donors' samples. CDR3 loop: CASSVLGWDTQYF. DNA for the CDR3: TGTGCCAGCAGTGTCCTGGGGTGGGATACGCAGTATTTT.